The 10 T cell receptor beta chains given below trace back to one sample, sequenced in a study of control samples from healthy donors and cancer patients. The table came from immunoSEQ multiplex PCR; TCRdb's copy has only in-frame clones and leaves some out. The table lists approximately 120,000 clones, 90% of them singletons. Sequencing used blood. These receptor sequences come from a human donor in good health. The donor label of this sample is uncertain.

V is TRBV9 and J is TRBJ1-1; D gene unclear. The germline V gene has CDR1 SGDLS and CDR2 YYNGEE. With 3 bases removed from V and 2 bases from J, the gap between germline ends came to 8 bases. The CDR3 consists of 13 residues. The CDR3 sequence: CASSAQLNTEAFF. The CDR3 nucleotides are TGTGCCAGCAGCGCGCAACTAAACACTGAAGCTTTCTTT.

The chain links TRBV24-1 to TRBJ1-5; D is perhaps TRBD1 (6 bases). Germline CDR1 and CDR2: KGHDR and SFDVKD. The CDR3 has 14 amino acids. Trimming shortened V by 4 bases and J by 6 bases, and 12 bases separated the two germline ends. The CDR3: CATSDKGGFQPQHF. CDR3 nucleotides: TGTGCCACCAGTGACAAGGGGGGCTTTCAGCCCCAGCATTTT.

This clone was seen a single time. The chain combines TRBV10-1 with TRBJ2-5; possibly TRBD2 for D (5 bases). The CDR3 length is 14 residues. Trimming cost V 1 base and J 2 bases, with 8 bases left between them. Germline-derived CDR1 and CDR2 are WNHNN and SYGVQD (reference sequence). The CDR3 DNA follows: TGCGCCAGCAGTGAGTTGGGAGATCAAGAGACCCAGTACTTC. It is translated as CASSELGDQETQYF.

The chain couples TRBV6-1 to TRBJ1-5; TRBD1 agrees at 11 bases. This CDR3 has 18 residues. J lost 5 bases, V lost 2 bases, and 11 bases had no gene match. Germline CDR1 and CDR2: MNHNS and SASEGT. The CDR3 protein is CASSETRWDRGTHQPQHF. DNA of the CDR3: TGTGCCAGCAGTGAAACTCGATGGGACAGGGGGACACATCAGCCCCAGCATTTT.

This chain connects TRBV5-1 to TRBJ1-2; TRBD1 matches 7 bases. From germline, CDR1 is SGHRS and CDR2 YFSETQ. The CDR3 runs to 15 residues. The trim removed 4 bases at V and 8 bases at J, leaving 14 bases unmatched. Written as DNA, the CDR3 is TGCGCCAGCAGCCTGAGCGGACAGGATTCTCGGGGCTACACCTTC. It encodes CASSLSGQDSRGYTF.

The chain joins TRBV4-3 to TRBJ1-1; D ambiguous. V was clipped by 0 bases and J by 0 bases, with 8 bases between them. Germline lookup yields CDR1 LGHNA and CDR2 YSLEER. CDR3 length equals 15 residues. The CDR3 coding sequence is TGCGCCAGCAGCCAAGATGCGGGGATGAACACTGAAGCTTTCTTT. It specifies CASSQDAGMNTEAFF.

The chain has TRBV16 and TRBJ1-1; D ambiguous. CDR1 is KGHSY and CDR2 is FQNENV in the germline V gene. This CDR3 region has 14 residues. The V end was cut by 6 bases, the J end by 1 base, with 12 bases between. The CDR3 loop reads CASSPSWRNTEAFF. In nucleotides, the CDR3 is TGTGCCAGCAGTCCATCTTGGCGGAACACTGAAGCTTTCTTT.

J is TRBJ2-6 and V is TRBV6-4; TRBD1 might be the D (5 bases). Germline V CDR1 and CDR2: MRHNA, SNTAGT. The CDR3 length is 16 residues. The V gene lost 6 bases and the J gene lost 0 bases, with 12 bases spanning the gap. The CDR3 DNA follows: TGTGCCAGCAGCCAAGGGGCCGACTCTGGGGCCAACGTCCTGACTTTC. This translates into CASSQGADSGANVLTF.

This rearrangement joins TRBV28 to TRBJ2-7; the D is unclear. Germline values: CDR1 MDHEN, CDR2 SYDVKM. CDR3 length equals 14 residues. Trimming stripped 1 base from V and 2 bases from J, with 9 bases between. The CDR3 loop reads CASSLSQTTYEQYF. The CDR3 DNA sequence: TGTGCCAGCAGTTTATCACAGACCACCTACGAGCAGTACTTC. The full variable domain, its missing parts supplied by reference TRBV28 and TRBJ2-7, is DVKVTQSSRYLVKRTGEKVFLECVQDMDHENMFWYRQDPGLGLRLIYFSYDVKMKEKGDIPEGYSVSREKKERFSLILESASTNQTSMYLCASSLSQTTYEQYFGPGTRLTVT.

The J gene is TRBJ1-3, the V gene TRBV4-2; TRBD1 matches 8 bases. Germline CDR1 reads LGHNA; CDR2 reads YNFKEQ. V was clipped by 1 base and J by 16 bases; unmatched bases: 9. This CDR3 is built from 13 residues. The CDR3 bases are TGTGCCAGCAGCCAAGGGACAGGGAGAGTGATCTATTTT. Translation gives CASSQGTGRVIYF.